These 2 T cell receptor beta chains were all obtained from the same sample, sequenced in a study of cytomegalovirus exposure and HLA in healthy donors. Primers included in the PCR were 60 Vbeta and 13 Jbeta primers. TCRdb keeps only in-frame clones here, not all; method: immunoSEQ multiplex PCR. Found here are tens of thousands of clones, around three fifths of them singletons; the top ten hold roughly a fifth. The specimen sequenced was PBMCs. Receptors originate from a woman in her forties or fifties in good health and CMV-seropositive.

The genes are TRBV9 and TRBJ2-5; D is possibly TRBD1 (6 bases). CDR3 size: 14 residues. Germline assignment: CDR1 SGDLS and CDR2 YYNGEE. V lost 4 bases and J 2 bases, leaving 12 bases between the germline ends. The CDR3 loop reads CASSLRDTQETQYF. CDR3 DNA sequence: TGTGCCAGCAGCCTTCGGGACACACAAGAGACCCAGTACTTC.

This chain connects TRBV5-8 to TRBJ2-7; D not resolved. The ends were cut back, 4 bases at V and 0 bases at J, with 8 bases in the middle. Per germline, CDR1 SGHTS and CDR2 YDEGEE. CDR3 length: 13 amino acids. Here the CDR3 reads CASSLGHSYEQYF. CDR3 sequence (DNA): TGTGCCAGCAGCCTGGGTCACTCCTACGAGCAGTACTTC.